Each of the 8 T cell receptor beta chains below was sequenced from the same sample in a study of cytomegalovirus exposure and HLA in healthy donors. It was with 60 Vbeta and 13 Jbeta primers that the PCR ran. Measured with immunoSEQ multiplex PCR; TCRdb has only the in-frame clones, and not every one. This listing includes around 150,000 clones. The sequenced sample consisted of PBMCs. Source of these receptors: a man aged 25 to 40 in good health and CMV-seronegative.

The V and J genes are TRBV5-1 and TRBJ1-5; D is unclear. There are 15 residues in the CDR3. V was trimmed by 0 bases and J by 9 bases, leaving 16 bases between them. The germline V gene has CDR1 SGHRS and CDR2 YFSETQ. CDR3 DNA sequence: TGCGCCAGCAGCTTGGTTGTAGCGTTATTAAGGCCCCAGCATTTT. Residues: CASSLVVALLRPQHF. The variable domain in full, with the rest retrieved from reference TRBV5-1 and TRBJ1-5, is KAGVTQTPRYLIKTRGQQVTLSCSPISGHRSVSWYQQTPGQGLQFLFEYFSETQRNKGNFPGRFSGRQFSNSRSEMNVSTLELGDSALYLCASSLVVALLRPQHFGDGTRLSIL.

The V and J genes are TRBV5-4 and TRBJ1-1; D remains unclear. V lost 0 bases and J lost 0, with 3 bases in between. The CDR3 contains 13 residues. CDR1 is SGHNT, CDR2 YYREEE, per germline (reference sequence). DNA for the CDR3: TGTGCCAGCAGCTTGGCGGTGAACACTGAAGCTTTCTTT. This translates into CASSLAVNTEAFF.

The rearrangement links TRBV4-2 to TRBJ1-3, with D unclear. Between the trimmed V and J ends, which lost 3 bases and 0 bases, there was a span of 6 bases. The CDR3 is made up of 14 amino acids. The germline CDR1 and CDR2 sequences are LGHNA and YNFKEQ. In DNA, the CDR3 is TGTGCCAGCAGCCATCCCGGCTCTGGAAACACCATATATTTT. This gives the protein CASSHPGSGNTIYF.

CDR3 amino acids: CASSLSWAGEAFF. The CDR3 DNA reads as TGTGCCAGCAGTTTATCTTGGGCAGGGGAGGCTTTCTTT. The chain is built from TRBV27 and TRBJ1-1; a possible D gene is TRBD1 (6 bases). Deletions cut 0 bases from V and 11 bases from J, with 13 bases between. The CDR3 is made up of 13 amino acids. Per germline, CDR1 MNHEY and CDR2 SMNVEV (reference sequence).

The rearrangement uses TRBV6-5 and TRBJ1-1; D is undetermined. CDR1 is MNHEY and CDR2 is SVGAGI in the germline V gene. Between the trimmed V and J ends, which lost 6 bases and 1 base, there was a span of 9 bases. The CDR3 runs to 13 residues. The CDR3 loop is CASSLPGNTEAFF. DNA for the CDR3: TGTGCCAGCAGCCTTCCAGGGAACACTGAAGCTTTCTTT.

V gene TRBV6-1 combines with J gene TRBJ2-7, with 9 positions matching TRBD2. Germline V CDR1 and CDR2: MNHNS, SASEGT. Unmatched junction bases numbered 6, after V lost 2 bases and J lost 1 base. There are 16 residues in the CDR3. The CDR3 here is CASSEFNLAGSYEQYF. Written as DNA, the CDR3 is TGTGCCAGCAGTGAATTTAATCTAGCGGGGTCCTACGAGCAGTACTTC.

The rearrangement uses TRBV5-5 and TRBJ2-3; TRBD2 agrees at 7 bases. The germline V gene has CDR1 SGHKS and CDR2 YYEKEE (reference sequence). Trimming removed 4 bases from V and 0 bases from J; junction bases left unmatched: 5. This CDR3 region has 15 residues. The CDR3 loop is CASSQLATSTDTQYF. The CDR3 DNA reads TGTGCCAGCAGCCAACTAGCGACTAGCACAGATACGCAGTATTTT.

The chain recombines TRBV9 with TRBJ2-7, with D uncertain. This CDR3 is built from 14 residues. V lost 0 bases and J lost 0, with 7 bases in between. From germline, CDR1 is SGDLS and CDR2 YYNGEE. This CDR3 reads CASSVGYGSYEQYF. The CDR3, as DNA: TGTGCCAGCAGCGTAGGATACGGCTCCTACGAGCAGTACTTC.